A single sample is the source of the 5 T cell receptor beta chains below, sequenced in a study of blood T cell repertoires in COVID-19. TCRdb keeps only in-frame clones here, not all; method: immunoSEQ multiplex PCR. The sample lists some 60,000 clones, approximately 86% occurring once. Sequencing used peripheral blood. The receptors come from a man aged 60 to 75 with acute or convalescent COVID-19.

The rearrangement uses TRBV28 and TRBJ1-4; 9 bases are a match to TRBD1. CDR3 length: 15 amino acids. V dropped 4 bases and J dropped 8; count of bases not matched to a gene: 8. CDR1 MDHEN and CDR2 SYDVKM come from the germline V gene. CDR3 amino acids: CASSSADRGKEKLFF. The CDR3 region has the DNA TGTGCCAGCAGTTCCGCCGACAGGGGGAAGGAAAAACTGTTTTTT.

This rearrangement joins TRBV7-6 to TRBJ2-5; D might be TRBD1 (5 bases). The CDR3 contains 15 residues. The germline gives CDR1 SGHVS, CDR2 FNYEAQ. V was cut by 0 bases and J by 5 bases, with 13 bases left in between. CDR3 loop: CASSLARTPGETQYF. The CDR3 DNA reads TGTGCCAGCAGCTTAGCGCGGACCCCAGGGGAGACCCAGTACTTC.

In the case of this clone: At one of its ends the junction is not consistent with the germline gene, which may arise from a read error. Additional DNA sequences in this sample encode the identical CDR3. The chain employs TRBV19 and TRBJ1-2; 11 bases match TRBD1. From germline, CDR1 is LNHDA and CDR2 SQIVND (reference sequence). This CDR3 contains 15 residues. The DNA of the CDR3 is TGTGCCAGTAGCCTGGGGACAGGGGGGTACTATGGTTACACCTTC. This translates into CASSLGTGGYYGYTF. The full variable domain, its missing parts supplied by reference TRBV19 and TRBJ1-2, is DGGITQSPKYLFRKEGQNVTLSCEQNLNHDAMYWYRQDPGQGLRLIYYSQIVNDFQKGDIAEGYSVSREKKESFPLTVTSAQKNPTAFYLCASSLGTGGYYGYTFGSGTRLTVV.

This sequence joins TRBV7-3 and TRBJ1-1; perhaps TRBD1 as D (6 bases). Germline V gene lookup returns CDR1 SGHTA and CDR2 FQGTGA. This CDR3 is built from 13 residues. Between the trimmed V and J ends, which lost 1 base and 7 bases, there was a span of 10 bases. The CDR3 bases are TGTGCCAGCAGCTTAATCAGGGGCCGTGAAGCTTTCTTT. The encoded protein is CASSLIRGREAFF. Using reference TRBV7-3 and TRBJ1-1 for the parts outside the CDR3, the full variable domain is GAGVSQTPSNKVTEKGKYVELRCDPISGHTALYWYRQSLGQGPEFLIYFQGTGAADDSGLPNDRFFAVRPEGSVSTLKIQRTERGDSAVYLCASSLIRGREAFFGQGTRLTVV.

The chain employs TRBV2 and TRBJ1-4; D is uncertain. Germline CDR1 SNHLY, CDR2 FYNNEI. Trimming removed 2 bases at V and 8 bases at J, with 24 bases between. The CDR3 totals 18 residues. This CDR3 is CASSEYGEGLTLGEKLFF. Here the CDR3 DNA reads TGTGCCAGCAGTGAATATGGGGAGGGCCTTACCCTTGGGGAAAAACTGTTTTTT.